This TCR beta chain derives from a study of blood T cell repertoires in COVID-19. This CDR3 contains 16 residues. In germline, CDR1 is GTSNPN, CDR2 SVGIG (reference sequence). The ends lost 5 bases at V and 4 bases at J; junction bases unmatched: 11. The table came from immunoSEQ multiplex PCR; TCRdb's copy has only in-frame clones and leaves some out. The profile covers some 210,000 clones, with approximately 90% appearing a single time and around 0.85% taken by the ten largest. This rearrangement joins TRBV30 to TRBJ1-2; 12 nucleotides agree with TRBD1. The sample taken for sequencing was peripheral blood. The origin of this receptor is a man aged 55 to 70 with COVID-19, enrolled during active disease. The CDR3 nucleotides read TGTGCCTGGTTTACCCCCGGGACAGGGGGCGGCTATGGCTACACCTTC. Protein: CAWFTPGTGGGYGYTF. The variable domain in full, completed from reference TRBV30 and TRBJ1-2, reads SQTIHQWPATLVQPVGSPLSLECTVEGTSNPNLYWYRQAAGRGLQLLFYSVGIGQISSEVPQNLSASRPQDRQFILSSKKLLLSDSGFYLCAWFTPGTGGGYGYTFGSGTRLTVV.